The 21 T cell receptor beta chains presented below share a single source sample, sequenced in a study of PD-L1 blockade in urothelial cancer (dated by TCRdb to between 2016 and 2019). The time point label corresponds to: pretreatment peripheral blood. The protocol used for the library was the immunoSEQ multiplex PCR assay. The immuneACCESS repertoire file appears here via TCRdb, limited to in-frame rearrangements. These files lack a portion of the clones; in checked studies, under half of the deficit traces to unresolved V genes, and the cause of the others is not known. This sample lists around 63,000 clones; 75% to 85% were detected once. 1.5% to 2% of the sample is held by the ten biggest clonotypes. Specimen: PBMCs, collected around atezolizumab (anti-PD-L1) treatment. The receptors were gathered from a man between 65 and 80 years old with urothelial cancer.

This clone appeared a few times. The chain uses TRBV11-2 and TRBJ2-7, with 7 positions matching TRBD1. The CDR3 has 16 residues. V shed 5 bases and J 0 bases; nucleotides not matched to a gene: 10. CDR1 and CDR2 from the germline V gene are SGHAT and FQNNGV. The DNA of the CDR3 is TGTGCCAGCAGCCACTTTTCGGGACAGCACTCCTACGAGCAGTACTTC. Amino acids: CASSHFSGQHSYEQYF.

The chain links TRBV9 to TRBJ2-3; 14 nucleotides match TRBD2. The CDR3 has 17 residues. Germline values: CDR1 SGDLS, CDR2 YYNGEE. Losses at the gene ends were 4 bases for V and 5 bases for J; bases not matched to a gene: 9. This CDR3 is CASSLGTSGSQEDTQYF. The CDR3 DNA follows: TGTGCCAGCAGCCTTGGGACTAGCGGGAGCCAGGAAGATACGCAGTATTTT. Together with reference TRBV9 and TRBJ2-3, the CDR3 gives the full variable domain: DSGVTQTPKHLITATGQRVTLRCSPRSGDLSVYWYQQSLDQGLQFLIQYYNGEERAKGNILERFSAQQFPDLHSELNLSSLELGDSALYFCASSLGTSGSQEDTQYFGPGTRLTVL.

The rearrangement links TRBV11-2 to TRBJ2-2, with 11 bases identical to TRBD2. Trimming removed 5 bases from V and 5 bases from J; junction bases left unmatched: 13. The CDR3 runs to 18 residues. CDR1 is SGHAT, CDR2 FQNNGV, per germline. The CDR3 DNA reads as TGTGCCAGCAGCCCTCCCTTACTAGCGGGAGATCGGACCGGGGAGCTGTTTTTT. It specifies CASSPPLLAGDRTGELFF.

This sequence joins TRBV7-9 and TRBJ1-5; the D gene is possibly TRBD1 (6 bases). The V end was cut by 1 base, the J end by 0 bases, with 10 bases between. Germline lookup yields CDR1 SEHNR and CDR2 FQNEAQ (reference sequence). This CDR3 comprises 16 residues. The CDR3 loop reads CASSLGWDNSNQPQHF. As DNA, the CDR3 is TGTGCCAGCAGCTTAGGCTGGGACAATAGCAATCAGCCCCAGCATTTT.

The chain has TRBV28 and TRBJ2-7; 7 positions agree with TRBD2. This CDR3 has 14 residues. The ends lost 4 bases at V and 2 bases at J; junction bases unmatched: 5. Germline lookup yields CDR1 MDHEN and CDR2 SYDVKM. The CDR3 DNA sequence: TGTGCCAGCAGTTGGGGGGGACCCCCCTACGAGCAGTACTTC. Translated, it gives CASSWGGPPYEQYF.

The CDR3 protein is CASSIGGITSTSDEQYF. The DNA for the CDR3 is TGTGCCAGTAGTATTGGGGGGATAACCAGTACCAGCGACGAGCAGTACTTC. The chain couples TRBV19 to TRBJ2-7; maybe TRBD2 (6 bases). V lost 3 bases and J 5 bases, leaving 23 bases between the germline ends. Germline V gene lookup returns CDR1 LNHDA and CDR2 SQIVND (reference sequence). The CDR3 has 17 amino acids.

This clone appeared once. This chain links TRBV15 with TRBJ2-7; a weak D match, TRBD1 (5 bases). The germline CDR1 and CDR2 sequences are LNHNV and YYDKDF (reference sequence). CDR3 size: 16 residues. V lost 2 bases and J 6 bases, leaving 20 bases between the germline ends. The CDR3 loop is CATSRPSDSSVVEQYF. In DNA form, the CDR3 reads TGTGCCACCAGCAGACCATCTGACAGCTCAGTAGTCGAGCAGTACTTC. Combining the CDR3 with reference TRBV15 and TRBJ2-7 gives the whole variable domain DAMVIQNPRYQVTQFGKPVTLSCSQTLNHNVMYWYQQKSSQAPKLLFHYYDKDFNNEADTPDNFQSRRPNTSFCFLDIRSPGLGDTAMYLCATSRPSDSSVVEQYFGPGTRLTVT.

The chain joins TRBV13 to TRBJ2-1, with D perhaps TRBD2 (7 bases). Trimming took off 4 bases at V and 6 bases at J, with 13 bases between the two ends. The CDR3 spans 14 residues. CDR1 is PRHDT and CDR2 is FYEKMQ in the germline V gene (reference sequence). The CDR3 region has the DNA TGTGCCAGCAGCTACGGGGGGACACCCAATGAGCAGTTCTTC. This codes for CASSYGGTPNEQFF.

The chain has TRBV5-5 and TRBJ1-2; D ambiguous. Germline V gene lookup returns CDR1 SGHKS and CDR2 YYEKEE (reference sequence). V lost 4 bases, J lost 7 bases, and 23 bases lay in between. The CDR3 runs 16 residues. This CDR3 is CASSTDLVERMGGYTF. The CDR3 region has the DNA TGTGCCAGCAGCACCGACCTTGTGGAGAGAATGGGTGGCTACACCTTC.

The chain couples TRBV7-2 to TRBJ2-1; 8 bases align to TRBD2. V lost 0 bases and J lost 9; bases outside the gene matches: 4. Per the germline V gene, CDR1 is SGHTA and CDR2 is FQGNSA. The CDR3 extends over 14 amino acids. This CDR3 reads CASSLAREGGEQFF. The CDR3 DNA reads TGTGCCAGCAGCTTAGCTCGGGAGGGCGGTGAGCAGTTCTTC.

This clone came up once. The V gene is TRBV27, the J gene TRBJ2-2; D unclear. Per germline, CDR1 MNHEY and CDR2 SMNVEV (reference sequence). Between the trimmed V and J ends, which lost 3 bases and 4 bases, there was a span of 15 bases. The CDR3 runs 16 residues. The CDR3 is CASSFWAAEATGELFF. The CDR3 DNA is TGTGCCAGCAGTTTTTGGGCCGCTGAAGCCACCGGGGAGCTGTTTTTT.

As regards this clone: Distinct nucleotide sequences in the sample also encode this CDR3. This chain connects TRBV27 to TRBJ1-5; 8 bases map to TRBD1. With V trimmed by 4 bases and J by 7 bases, 6 bases remained unmatched. This CDR3 is built from 14 residues. CDR1 is MNHEY and CDR2 is SMNVEV in the germline V gene (reference sequence). CDR3 in DNA: TGTGCCAGCAGTTCTGACAGGGGCGGGCAGCCCCAGCATTTT. It yields the protein CASSSDRGGQPQHF.

The chain is built from TRBV25-1 and TRBJ2-7; no clear D gene. V was shortened by 3 bases and J by 1 base, with 10 bases between the two germline ends. CDR1 and CDR2 from the germline V gene are MGHDK and SYGVNS. CDR3 length equals 14 residues. The chain's CDR3 is CASSDRTDSYEQYF. CDR3 nucleotide sequence: TGTGCCAGCAGTGATAGAACAGATTCCTACGAGCAGTACTTC.

V and J are TRBV5-8 and TRBJ2-5; 7 nucleotides line up with TRBD2. V lost 4 bases to trimming and J lost 4 bases; unmatched junction nucleotides: 7. CDR1 SGHTS and CDR2 YDEGEE come from the germline V gene. The CDR3 is made up of 14 amino acids. The CDR3 sequence: CASSRTGGSETQYF. In nucleotides, the CDR3 is TGTGCCAGCAGCCGGACGGGGGGTTCAGAGACCCAGTACTTC.

The chain is built from TRBV5-6 and TRBJ2-7; TRBD1 matches 7 bases. The CDR3 is made up of 14 amino acids. J lost 2 bases, V lost 1 base, and 3 bases had no gene match. Germline CDR1 and CDR2: SGHDT and YYEEEE. The CDR3 bases are TGTGCCAGCAGCTTGAGGGACAGCCCCTACGAGCAGTACTTC. Amino acid sequence: CASSLRDSPYEQYF.

V is TRBV5-8 and J is TRBJ2-1, with unresolved D. V was pared by 2 bases and J by 9 bases, with 12 bases between. Looked up from germline, CDR1 is SGHTS and CDR2 is YDEGEE. The CDR3 contains 13 residues. CDR3 protein: CASSFVQRSEQFF. DNA of the CDR3: TGTGCCAGCAGCTTCGTCCAGAGGAGTGAGCAGTTCTTC.

V usage is TRBV10-2 and J usage is TRBJ2-5, with unresolved D. The ends were cut back, 0 bases at V and 2 bases at J, with 10 bases in the middle. Germline V gives CDR1 WSHSY, CDR2 SAAADI. The CDR3 length is 15 residues. CDR3 nucleotide sequence: TGCGCCAGCAGTGAGTCGCCGGAGTTTCAAGAGACCCAGTACTTC. Encoded protein: CASSESPEFQETQYF.

The rearrangement joins TRBV19 to TRBJ2-7; 8 nucleotides agree with TRBD2. V dropped 0 bases and J dropped 2; count of bases not matched to a gene: 3. The CDR3 extends over 15 amino acids. Per the germline V gene, CDR1 is LNHDA and CDR2 is SQIVND (reference sequence). CDR3 coding DNA: TGTGCCAGTAGTATAGAACTAGCGGAAACCTACGAGCAGTACTTC. Encoded protein: CASSIELAETYEQYF.

The J gene is TRBJ1-1, the V gene TRBV5-6, with D perhaps matching TRBD1 (5 bases). Trimming removed 1 base at V and 4 bases at J, with 17 bases between. CDR3 length equals 16 residues. CDR1 and CDR2 from the germline V gene are SGHDT and YYEEEE. The CDR3 nucleotides read TGTGCCAGCAGCTTGTTTTTGGGGCAAGAGATCACTGAAGCTTTCTTT. Protein sequence: CASSLFLGQEITEAFF.

V gene TRBV15 combines with J gene TRBJ2-7, with 8 bases identical to TRBD1. The CDR3 runs to 14 residues. V was clipped by 3 bases and J by 6 bases; unmatched bases: 7. Germline CDR1 is LNHNV and CDR2 is YYDKDF (reference sequence). CDR3 sequence reads: CATSRAGQEVEQYF. The DNA for the CDR3 is TGTGCCACCAGCAGGGCGGGACAGGAGGTCGAGCAGTACTTC.

Only one count was recorded for this clone. The V call is TRBV27, the J call TRBJ2-3; 9 bases align to TRBD1. In germline, CDR1 is MNHEY, CDR2 SMNVEV (reference sequence). The CDR3 loop spans 13 amino acids. V was pared by 0 bases and J by 11 bases, with 3 bases of the junction left unmatched. The CDR3, as DNA: TGTGCCAGCAGTTTATCTGGGGACAGGGTGCAGTATTTT. Protein sequence: CASSLSGDRVQYF.